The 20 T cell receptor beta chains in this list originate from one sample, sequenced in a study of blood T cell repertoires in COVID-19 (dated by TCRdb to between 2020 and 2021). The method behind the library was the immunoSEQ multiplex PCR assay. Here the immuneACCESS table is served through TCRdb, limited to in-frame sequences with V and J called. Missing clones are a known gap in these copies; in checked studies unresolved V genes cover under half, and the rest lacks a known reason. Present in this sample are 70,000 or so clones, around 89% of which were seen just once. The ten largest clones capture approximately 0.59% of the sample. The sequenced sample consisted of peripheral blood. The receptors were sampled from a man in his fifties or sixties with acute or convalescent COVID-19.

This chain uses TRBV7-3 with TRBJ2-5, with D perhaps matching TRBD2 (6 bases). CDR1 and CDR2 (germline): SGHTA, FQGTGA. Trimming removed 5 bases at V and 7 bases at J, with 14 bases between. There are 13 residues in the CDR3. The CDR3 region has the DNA TGTGCCAGCAGCCCGACTTCGCGGGGGACCCAGTACTTC. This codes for CASSPTSRGTQYF.

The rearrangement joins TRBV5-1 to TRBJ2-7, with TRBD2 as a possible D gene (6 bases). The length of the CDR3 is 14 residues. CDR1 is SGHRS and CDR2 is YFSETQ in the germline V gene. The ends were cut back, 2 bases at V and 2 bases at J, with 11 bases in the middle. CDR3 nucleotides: TGCGCCAGCAGCTTCGGGAGCACGACCTACGAGCAGTACTTC. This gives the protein CASSFGSTTYEQYF.

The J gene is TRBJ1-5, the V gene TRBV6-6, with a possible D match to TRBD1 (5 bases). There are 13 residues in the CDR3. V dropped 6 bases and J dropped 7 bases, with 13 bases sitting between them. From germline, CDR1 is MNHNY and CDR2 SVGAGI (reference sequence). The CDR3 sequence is CASSGGTVQPQHF. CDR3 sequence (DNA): TGTGCCAGCAGCGGGGGGACGGTACAGCCCCAGCATTTT.

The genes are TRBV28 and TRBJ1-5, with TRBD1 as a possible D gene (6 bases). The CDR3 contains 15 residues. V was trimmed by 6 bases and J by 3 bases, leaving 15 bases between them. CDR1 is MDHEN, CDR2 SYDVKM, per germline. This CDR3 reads CASSPWDTHNQPQHF. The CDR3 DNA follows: TGTGCCAGCAGCCCCTGGGACACGCACAATCAGCCCCAGCATTTT.

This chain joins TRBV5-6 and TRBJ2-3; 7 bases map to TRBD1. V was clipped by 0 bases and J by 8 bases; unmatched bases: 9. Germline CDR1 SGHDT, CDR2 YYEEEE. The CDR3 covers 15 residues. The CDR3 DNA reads TGTGCCAGCAGCTTGGGACAGGGTCTTTGGTCTACGCAGTATTTT. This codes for CASSLGQGLWSTQYF.

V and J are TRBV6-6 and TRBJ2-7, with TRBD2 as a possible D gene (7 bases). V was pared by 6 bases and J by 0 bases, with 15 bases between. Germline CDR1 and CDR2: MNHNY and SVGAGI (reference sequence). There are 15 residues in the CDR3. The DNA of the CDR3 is TGTGCCAGCAGCCATACAGGGACTAACTCCTACGAGCAGTACTTC. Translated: CASSHTGTNSYEQYF.

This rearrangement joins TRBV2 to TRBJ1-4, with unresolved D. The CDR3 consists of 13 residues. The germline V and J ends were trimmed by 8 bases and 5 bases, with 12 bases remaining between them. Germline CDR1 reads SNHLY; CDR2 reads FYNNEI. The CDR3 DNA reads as TGTGCCAGCTCGATCGTACGGAATGAAAAACTGTTTTTT. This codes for CASSIVRNEKLFF.

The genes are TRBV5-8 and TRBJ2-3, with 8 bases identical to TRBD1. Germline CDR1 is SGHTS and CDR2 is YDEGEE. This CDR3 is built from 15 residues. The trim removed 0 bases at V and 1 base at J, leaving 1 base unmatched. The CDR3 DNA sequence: TGTGCCAGCAGCTTGGAGACAGGGGGCACAGATACGCAGTATTTT. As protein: CASSLETGGTDTQYF.

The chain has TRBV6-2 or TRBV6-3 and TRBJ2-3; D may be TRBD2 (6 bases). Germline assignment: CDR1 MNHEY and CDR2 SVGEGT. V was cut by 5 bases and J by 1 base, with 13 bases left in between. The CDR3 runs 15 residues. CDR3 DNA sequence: TGTGCCAGCAGTACGGGCGCGGGGCGCACAGATACGCAGTATTTT. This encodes CASSTGAGRTDTQYF.

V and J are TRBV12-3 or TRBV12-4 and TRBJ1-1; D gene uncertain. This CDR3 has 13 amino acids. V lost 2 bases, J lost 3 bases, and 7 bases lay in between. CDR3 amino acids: CASSLRTDTEAFF. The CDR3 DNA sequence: TGTGCCAGCAGTTTAAGAACAGACACTGAAGCTTTCTTT.

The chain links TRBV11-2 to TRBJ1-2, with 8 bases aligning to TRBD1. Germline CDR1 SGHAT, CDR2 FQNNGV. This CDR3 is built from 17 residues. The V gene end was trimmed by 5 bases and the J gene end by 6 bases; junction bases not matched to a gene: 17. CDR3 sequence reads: CASSITGTGRNSDGYTF. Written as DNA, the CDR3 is TGTGCCAGCAGCATCACCGGGACAGGACGCAATTCGGATGGCTACACCTTC.

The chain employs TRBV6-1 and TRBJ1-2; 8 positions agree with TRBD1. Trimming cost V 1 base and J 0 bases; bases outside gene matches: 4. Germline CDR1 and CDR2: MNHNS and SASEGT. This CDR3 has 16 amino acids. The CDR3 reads CASSEGTGPSNYGYTF. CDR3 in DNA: TGTGCCAGCAGTGAAGGGACAGGGCCTTCTAACTATGGCTACACCTTC.

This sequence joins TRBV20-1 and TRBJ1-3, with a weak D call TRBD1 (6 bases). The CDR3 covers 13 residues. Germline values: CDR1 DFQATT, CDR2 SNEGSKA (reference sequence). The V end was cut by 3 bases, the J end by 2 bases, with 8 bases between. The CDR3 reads CSASSGAGNTIYF. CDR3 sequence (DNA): TGCAGTGCTAGTTCAGGGGCTGGAAACACCATATATTTT.

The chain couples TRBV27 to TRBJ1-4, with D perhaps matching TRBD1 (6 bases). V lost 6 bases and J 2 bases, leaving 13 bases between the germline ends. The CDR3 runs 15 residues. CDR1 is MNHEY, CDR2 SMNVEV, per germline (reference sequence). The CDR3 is CASRFQGTTNEKLFF. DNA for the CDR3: TGTGCCAGCAGGTTCCAGGGGACGACTAATGAAAAACTGTTTTTT.

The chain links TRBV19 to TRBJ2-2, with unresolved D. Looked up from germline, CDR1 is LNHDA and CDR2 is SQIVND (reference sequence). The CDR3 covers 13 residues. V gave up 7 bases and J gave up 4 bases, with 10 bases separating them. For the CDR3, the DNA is TGTGCCAGTAATAGTCCCCGCACCGGGGAGCTGTTTTTT. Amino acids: CASNSPRTGELFF.

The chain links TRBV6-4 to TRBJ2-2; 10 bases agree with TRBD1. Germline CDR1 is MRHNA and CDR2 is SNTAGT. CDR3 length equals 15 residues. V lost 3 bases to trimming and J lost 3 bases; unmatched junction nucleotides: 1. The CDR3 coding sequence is TGTGCCAGCAGTGAAGGGACAGGGGACACCGGGGAGCTGTTTTTT. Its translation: CASSEGTGDTGELFF.

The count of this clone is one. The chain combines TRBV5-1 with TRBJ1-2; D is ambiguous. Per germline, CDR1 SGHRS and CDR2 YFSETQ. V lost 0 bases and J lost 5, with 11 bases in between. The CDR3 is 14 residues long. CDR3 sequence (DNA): TGCGCCAGCAGCTTGGATTTCGCGGAGTATGGCTACACCTTC. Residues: CASSLDFAEYGYTF.

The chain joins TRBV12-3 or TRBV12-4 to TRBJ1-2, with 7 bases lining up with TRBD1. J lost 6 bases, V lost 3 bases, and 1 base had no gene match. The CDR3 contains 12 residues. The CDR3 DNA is TGTGCCAGCAGTTTCACAGGGGATGGCTACACCTTC. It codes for CASSFTGDGYTF.

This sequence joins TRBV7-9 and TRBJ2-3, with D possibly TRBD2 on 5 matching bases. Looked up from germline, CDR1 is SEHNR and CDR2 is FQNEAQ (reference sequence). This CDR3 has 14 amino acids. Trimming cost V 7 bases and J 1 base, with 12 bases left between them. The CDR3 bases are TGTGCCAGCATTCCCGGGATGCGCACAGATACGCAGTATTTT. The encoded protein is CASIPGMRTDTQYF.

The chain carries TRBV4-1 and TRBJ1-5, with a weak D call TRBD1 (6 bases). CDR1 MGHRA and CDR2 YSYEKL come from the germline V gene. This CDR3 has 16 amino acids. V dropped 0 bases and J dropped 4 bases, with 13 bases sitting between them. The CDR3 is CASSQEGQGMNQPQHF. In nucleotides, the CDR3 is TGCGCCAGCAGCCAAGAAGGGCAGGGGATGAATCAGCCCCAGCATTTT.